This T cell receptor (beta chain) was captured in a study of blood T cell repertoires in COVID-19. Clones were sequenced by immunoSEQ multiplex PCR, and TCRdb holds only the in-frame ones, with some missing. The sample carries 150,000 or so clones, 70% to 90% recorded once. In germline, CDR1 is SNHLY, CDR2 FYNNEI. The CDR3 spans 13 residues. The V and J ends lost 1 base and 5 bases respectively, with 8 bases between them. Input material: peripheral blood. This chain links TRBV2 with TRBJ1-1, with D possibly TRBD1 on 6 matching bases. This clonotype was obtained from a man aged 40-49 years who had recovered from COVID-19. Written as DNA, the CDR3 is TGTGCCAGCAGTGAAGACAGGGTAACTGAAGCTTTCTTT. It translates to CASSEDRVTEAFF.